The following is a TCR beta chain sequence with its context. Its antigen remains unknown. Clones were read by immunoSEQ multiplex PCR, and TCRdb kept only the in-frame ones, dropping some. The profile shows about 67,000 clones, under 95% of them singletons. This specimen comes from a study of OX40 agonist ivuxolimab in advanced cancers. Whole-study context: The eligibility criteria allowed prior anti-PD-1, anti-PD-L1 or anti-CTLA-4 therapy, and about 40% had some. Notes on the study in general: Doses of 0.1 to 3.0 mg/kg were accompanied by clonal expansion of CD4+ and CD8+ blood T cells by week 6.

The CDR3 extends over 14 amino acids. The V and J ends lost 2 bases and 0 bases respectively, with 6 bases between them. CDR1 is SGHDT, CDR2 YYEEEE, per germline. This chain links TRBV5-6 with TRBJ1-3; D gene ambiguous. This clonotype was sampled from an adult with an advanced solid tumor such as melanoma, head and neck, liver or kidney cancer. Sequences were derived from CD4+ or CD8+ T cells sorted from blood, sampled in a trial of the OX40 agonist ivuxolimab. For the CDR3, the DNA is TGTGCCAGCAGCTTATTAGCCTCTGGAAACACCATATATTTT. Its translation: CASSLLASGNTIYF.